This TCR beta chain is from a study of a mutant IDH1 vaccine in newly diagnosed glioma. For this clone: Its antigen is undetermined.

Noted time point: week 5, during vaccination. Each dose of the vaccine consisted of 300 ug of mutant IDH1 20-mer peptide, with topical imiquimod. V lost 5 bases and J 5 bases, leaving 23 bases between the germline ends. The CDR3 is made up of 17 amino acids. CDR1 is SGHRS and CDR2 is YFSETQ in the germline V gene. Repertoires were generated with immunoSEQ multiplex PCR, while TCRdb's copy carries only in-frame clones and drops some. Of some 36,000 clones in the sample, roughly 76% were seen once. The receptor's source is a man aged 50 to 60 with glioma. The genes are TRBV5-1 and TRBJ2-1, with D tentatively TRBD2 (6 bases). Sequencing used PBMCs, obtained from a glioma patient whose treatment included an IDH1 peptide vaccine. Here the CDR3 reads CASSPDGSGLRNNEQFF. The CDR3 DNA reads TGCGCCAGCAGTCCCGACGGTTCTGGACTACGAAACAATGAGCAGTTCTTC.